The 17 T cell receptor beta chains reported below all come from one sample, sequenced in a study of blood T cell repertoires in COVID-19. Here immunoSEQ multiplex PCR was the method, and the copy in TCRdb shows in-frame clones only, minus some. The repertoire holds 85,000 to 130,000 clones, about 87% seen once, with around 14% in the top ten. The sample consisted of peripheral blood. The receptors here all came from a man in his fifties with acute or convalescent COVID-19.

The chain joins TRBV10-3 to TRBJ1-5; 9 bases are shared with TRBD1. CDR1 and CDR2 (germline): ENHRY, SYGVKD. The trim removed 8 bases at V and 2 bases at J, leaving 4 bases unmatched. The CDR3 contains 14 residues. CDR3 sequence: CAIGDRVGNQPQHF. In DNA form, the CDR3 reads TGTGCCATCGGGGACAGGGTCGGCAATCAGCCCCAGCATTTT.

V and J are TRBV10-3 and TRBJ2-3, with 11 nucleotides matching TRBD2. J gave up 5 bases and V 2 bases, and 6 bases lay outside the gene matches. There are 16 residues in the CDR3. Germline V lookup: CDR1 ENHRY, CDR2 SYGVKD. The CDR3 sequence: CAISEGLAGGGDTQYF. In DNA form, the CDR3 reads TGTGCCATCAGTGAGGGGCTAGCGGGAGGAGGAGATACGCAGTATTTT.

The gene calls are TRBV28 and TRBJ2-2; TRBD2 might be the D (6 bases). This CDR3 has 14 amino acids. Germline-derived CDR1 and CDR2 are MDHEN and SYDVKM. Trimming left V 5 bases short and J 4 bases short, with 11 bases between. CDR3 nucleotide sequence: TGTGCCAGCAGTAACCAGGGAGGCACCGGGGAGCTGTTTTTT. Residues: CASSNQGGTGELFF. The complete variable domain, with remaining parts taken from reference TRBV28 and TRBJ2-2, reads DVKVTQSSRYLVKRTGEKVFLECVQDMDHENMFWYRQDPGLGLRLIYFSYDVKMKEKGDIPEGYSVSREKKERFSLILESASTNQTSMYLCASSNQGGTGELFFGEGSRLTVL.

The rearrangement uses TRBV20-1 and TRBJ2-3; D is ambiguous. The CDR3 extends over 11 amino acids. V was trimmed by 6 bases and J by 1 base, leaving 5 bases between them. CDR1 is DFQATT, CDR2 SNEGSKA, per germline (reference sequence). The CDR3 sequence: CSARGTDTQYF. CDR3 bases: TGCAGTGCACGGGGCACAGATACGCAGTATTTT.

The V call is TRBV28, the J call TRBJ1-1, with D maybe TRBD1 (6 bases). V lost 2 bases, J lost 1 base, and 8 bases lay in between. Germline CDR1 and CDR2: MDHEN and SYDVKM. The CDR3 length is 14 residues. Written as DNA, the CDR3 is TGTGCCAGCAGTTTAGCACAGGGGAACACTGAAGCTTTCTTT. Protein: CASSLAQGNTEAFF.

CDR3 in amino acids: CASRRAGTNYGYTF. Here the CDR3 DNA reads TGTGCCAGCAGGCGGGCAGGCACTAACTATGGCTACACCTTC. The rearrangement links TRBV6-5 to TRBJ1-2; D gene uncertain. Trimming removed 6 bases from V and 0 bases from J, with 11 bases in between. This CDR3 spans 14 amino acids. Germline CDR1 MNHEY, CDR2 SVGAGI.

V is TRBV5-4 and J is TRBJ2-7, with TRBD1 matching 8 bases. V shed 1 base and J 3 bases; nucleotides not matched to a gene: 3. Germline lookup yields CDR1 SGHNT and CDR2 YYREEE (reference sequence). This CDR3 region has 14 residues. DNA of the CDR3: TGTGCCAGCAGCTTGAGGACAGGGCTCTACGAGCAGTACTTC. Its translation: CASSLRTGLYEQYF.

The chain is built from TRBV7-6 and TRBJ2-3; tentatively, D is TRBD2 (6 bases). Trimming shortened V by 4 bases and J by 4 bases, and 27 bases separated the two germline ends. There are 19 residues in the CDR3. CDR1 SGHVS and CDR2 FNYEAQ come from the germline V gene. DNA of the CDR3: TGTGCCAGCAGCTCGAGGGTCGAATTTTGGTCGGGAGCCTCAGATACGCAGTATTTT. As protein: CASSSRVEFWSGASDTQYF.

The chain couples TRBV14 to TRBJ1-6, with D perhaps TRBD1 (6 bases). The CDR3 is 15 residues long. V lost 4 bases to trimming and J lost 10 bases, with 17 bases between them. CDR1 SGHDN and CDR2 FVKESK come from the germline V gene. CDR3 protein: CASSRTVSVYSPLHF. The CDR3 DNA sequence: TGTGCCAGCAGCCGGACAGTCTCCGTCTACTCACCCCTCCACTTT.

CDR3 DNA: TGTGCCAGCAGCAAGCCGACAGGGAGGACCGGGGAGCTGTTTTTT. Its translation: CASSKPTGRTGELFF. The chain joins TRBV3-1 (or the pseudogene TRBV3-2) to TRBJ2-2; D perhaps matches TRBD1 (7 bases). The CDR3 runs 15 residues. Germline V gene lookup returns CDR1 LGHDT and CDR2 YNNKEL (reference sequence). Between the trimmed V and J ends, which lost 5 bases and 5 bases, there was a span of 15 bases.

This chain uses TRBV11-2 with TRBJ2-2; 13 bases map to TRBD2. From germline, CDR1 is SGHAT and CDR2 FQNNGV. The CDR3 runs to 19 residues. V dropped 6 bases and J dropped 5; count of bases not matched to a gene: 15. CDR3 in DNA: TGTGCCAGCAGTCCCCTTCCCCGACTAGCGGGAGGTGAAACCGGGGAGCTGTTTTTT. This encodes CASSPLPRLAGGETGELFF.

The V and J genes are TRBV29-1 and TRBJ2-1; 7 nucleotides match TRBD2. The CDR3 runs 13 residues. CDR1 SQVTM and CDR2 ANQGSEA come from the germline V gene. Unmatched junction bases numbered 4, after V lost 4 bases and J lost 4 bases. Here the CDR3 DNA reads TGCAGCGTTGGCGGGAGTGCTTACAATGAGCAGTTCTTC. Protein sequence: CSVGGSAYNEQFF.

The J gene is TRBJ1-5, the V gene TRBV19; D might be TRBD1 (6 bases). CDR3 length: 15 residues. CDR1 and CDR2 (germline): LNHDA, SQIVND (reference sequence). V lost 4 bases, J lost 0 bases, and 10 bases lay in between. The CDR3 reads CASSTGQYSNQPQHF. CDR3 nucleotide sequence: TGTGCCAGTAGTACAGGACAGTATAGCAATCAGCCCCAGCATTTT.

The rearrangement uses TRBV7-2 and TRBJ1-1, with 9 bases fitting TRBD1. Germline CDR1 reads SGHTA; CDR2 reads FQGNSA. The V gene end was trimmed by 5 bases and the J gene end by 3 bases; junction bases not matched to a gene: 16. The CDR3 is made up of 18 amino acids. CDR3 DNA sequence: TGTGCCAGCAGCCTCAAGGGAGGGACAGGGTTGCCTCACACTGAAGCTTTCTTT. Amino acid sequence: CASSLKGGTGLPHTEAFF.

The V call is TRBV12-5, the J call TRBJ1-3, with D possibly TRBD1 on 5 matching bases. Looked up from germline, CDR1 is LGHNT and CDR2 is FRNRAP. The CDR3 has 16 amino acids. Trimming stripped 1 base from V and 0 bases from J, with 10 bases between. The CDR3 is CASGLGQTYSGNTIYF. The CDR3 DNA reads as TGTGCTAGTGGTTTGGGACAGACTTACTCTGGAAACACCATATATTTT.

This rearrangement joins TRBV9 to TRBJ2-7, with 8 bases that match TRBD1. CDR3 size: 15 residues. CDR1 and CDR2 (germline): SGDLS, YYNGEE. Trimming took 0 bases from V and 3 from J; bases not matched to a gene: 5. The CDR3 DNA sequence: TGTGCCAGCAGCGTAGCTCTGACAGGGGTCTACGAGCAGTACTTC. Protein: CASSVALTGVYEQYF.

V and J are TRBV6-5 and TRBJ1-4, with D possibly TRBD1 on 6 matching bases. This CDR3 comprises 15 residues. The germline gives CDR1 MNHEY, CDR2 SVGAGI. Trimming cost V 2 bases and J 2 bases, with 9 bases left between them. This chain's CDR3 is CASSYPGGTNEKLFF. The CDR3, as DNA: TGTGCCAGCAGTTACCCTGGGGGCACTAATGAAAAACTGTTTTTT.